This TCR beta chain is from a study of blood T cells in healthy people across ages. From germline, CDR1 is SGHRS and CDR2 YFSETQ. The V gene lost 7 bases and the J gene lost 1 base, with 12 bases spanning the gap. The CDR3 totals 15 residues. Then a second PCR, running about 7 to 11 cycles, was carried out with a sample-barcoded 5' primer and a J-beta primer mix. One entry per CDR3 protein, called by TCRdb with MiXCR from the 5' RACE reads. The sample consists of 1.5 million or so distinct CDR3 sequences, 42% of them appearing once. Sequencing was carried out using blood. This chain joins TRBV5-1 and TRBJ2-6; D is undetermined. The sequence derives from a woman in her late teens or twenties in good health. CDR3 DNA sequence: TGCGCCAGCTCCACGCCAGGATCTGGGGCCAACGTCCTGACTTTC. Encoded protein: CASSTPGSGANVLTF. The whole variable domain, filled in from reference TRBV5-1 and TRBJ2-6, reads KAGVTQTPRYLIKTRGQQVTLSCSPISGHRSVSWYQQTPGQGLQFLFEYFSETQRNKGNFPGRFSGRQFSNSRSEMNVSTLELGDSALYLCASSTPGSGANVLTFGAGSRLTVL.